The 22 T cell receptor beta chains in this list originate from one sample, sequenced in a study of T cell responses to AZD1222 COVID-19 vaccine. Produced via immunoSEQ multiplex PCR; TCRdb's table is partial and in-frame only. This table has 100,000 to 150,000 clones, 87% appearing once. The source material was peripheral blood, sampled on day 0 of AZD1222 vaccination. These receptors all stem from an adult in good health.

CDR3 DNA sequence: TGCGCCAGCAGGGGGGACGGCCCCAGCTCCTATAATTCACCCCTCCACTTT. This gives the protein CASRGDGPSSYNSPLHF. The chain combines TRBV5-1 with TRBJ1-6, with D tentatively TRBD1 (5 bases). Germline values: CDR1 SGHRS, CDR2 YFSETQ. The length of the CDR3 is 17 residues. V lost 5 bases, J lost 0 bases, and 15 bases lay in between.

A few counts support this clone. The chain links TRBV19 to TRBJ1-1, with unresolved D. This CDR3 is built from 13 residues. CDR1 and CDR2 from the germline V gene are LNHDA and SQIVND (reference sequence). Trimming took 1 base from V and 6 from J, leaving 9 bases between them. The CDR3 loop reads CASSIVPLAEAFF. Here the CDR3 DNA reads TGTGCCAGTAGTATAGTCCCCCTAGCTGAAGCTTTCTTT.

This clone was recorded only once. This sequence joins TRBV6-1 and TRBJ1-6; D possibly corresponds to TRBD1 (5 bases). The CDR3 runs 14 residues. Germline V CDR1 and CDR2: MNHNS, SASEGT. Trimming removed 3 bases at V and 5 bases at J, with 8 bases between. Here the CDR3 reads CASSEGQNNSPLHF. DNA of the CDR3: TGTGCCAGCAGTGAGGGGCAGAATAATTCACCCCTCCACTTT.

The V gene is TRBV6-6, the J gene TRBJ2-1, with D possibly TRBD2 on 6 matching bases. The CDR3 contains 16 residues. V was cut by 4 bases and J by 8 bases, with 21 bases left in between. CDR1 and CDR2 (germline): MNHNY, SVGAGI (reference sequence). The CDR3 DNA sequence: TGTGCCAGCAGTTCCCCCACTAGCCGGGTAGTCGATGAGCAGTTCTTC. Its translation: CASSSPTSRVVDEQFF.

V usage is TRBV19 and J usage is TRBJ1-5; D is unclear. Trimming stripped 2 bases from V and 1 base from J, with 12 bases between. CDR3 size: 16 residues. CDR1 is LNHDA and CDR2 is SQIVND in the germline V gene (reference sequence). CDR3 sequence (DNA): TGTGCCAGTAGTATAAGGCCATCGGGAAGCAATCAGCCCCAGCATTTT. Translating gives CASSIRPSGSNQPQHF.

This chain links TRBV3-1 (or the pseudogene TRBV3-2) with TRBJ1-2; D might be TRBD1 (5 bases). The germline CDR1 and CDR2 sequences are LGHDT and YNNKEL (reference sequence). The CDR3 consists of 17 residues. Trimming took off 4 bases at V and 7 bases at J, with 25 bases between the two ends. The CDR3 sequence: CASSLRGGVSTVGGYTF. In nucleotides, the CDR3 is TGTGCCAGCAGCCTAAGGGGAGGGGTCAGCACAGTTGGTGGCTACACCTTC.

The chain combines TRBV15 with TRBJ2-3; 8 bases line up with TRBD1. The CDR3 contains 16 residues. Germline V gene data show CDR1 as LNHNV and CDR2 as YYDKDF (reference sequence). Losses at the gene ends were 2 bases for V and 1 base for J; bases not matched to a gene: 5. CDR3 DNA: TGTGCCACCAGCAGAACCCCGGGACAGGGCACAGATACGCAGTATTTT. Protein product: CATSRTPGQGTDTQYF.

This chain joins TRBV10-3 and TRBJ2-7; 9 bases fit TRBD1. V trimming: 0 bases; J trimming: 7 bases; junction bases outside the gene matches: 7. This CDR3 is built from 15 residues. Germline CDR1 and CDR2: ENHRY and SYGVKD. Here the CDR3 reads CAISESTGGEGEQYF. The CDR3 DNA reads TGTGCCATCAGTGAGTCTACAGGGGGCGAAGGGGAGCAGTACTTC.

This clone was seen once. The chain employs TRBV6-6 and TRBJ2-5; D is unclear. The V and J ends lost 5 bases and 1 base respectively, with 5 bases between them. This CDR3 has 12 amino acids. CDR1 and CDR2 (germline): MNHNY, SVGAGI (reference sequence). CDR3 sequence (DNA): TGTGCCAGCAGTCATCTCCAAGAGACCCAGTACTTC. This translates into CASSHLQETQYF.

This clone has just one count. This sequence joins TRBV28 and TRBJ2-5; the match to TRBD2 covers 12 bases. Germline CDR1 is MDHEN and CDR2 is SYDVKM. CDR3 length: 15 residues. Trimming took 4 bases from V and 5 from J; bases not matched to a gene: 5. CDR3 sequence: CASSSLAGGVETQYF. DNA for the CDR3: TGTGCCAGCAGTTCACTAGCGGGGGGCGTGGAGACCCAGTACTTC.

The genes are TRBV5-1 and TRBJ1-2, with a possible D match to TRBD1 (5 bases). Trimming took off 3 bases at V and 6 bases at J, with 12 bases between the two ends. The CDR3 runs to 13 residues. CDR1 is SGHRS and CDR2 is YFSETQ in the germline V gene. CDR3 sequence (DNA): TGCGCCAGCAGCTCGGGGGGGATCGATGGCTACACCTTC. This sequence encodes CASSSGGIDGYTF.

The V gene is TRBV27, the J gene TRBJ2-1; possible D gene TRBD1, 6 bases. Germline CDR1 reads MNHEY; CDR2 reads SMNVEV (reference sequence). The length of the CDR3 is 13 residues. V was clipped by 6 bases and J by 7 bases, with 13 bases between them. The CDR3 region is CASRPRDTNEQFF. Here the CDR3 DNA reads TGTGCCAGCAGGCCCCGGGACACGAATGAGCAGTTCTTC.

V usage is TRBV7-2 and J usage is TRBJ2-1; D is perhaps TRBD1 or TRBD2 (5 bases each). Germline V gene data show CDR1 as SGHTA and CDR2 as FQGNSA. CDR3 size: 15 residues. The V end lost 6 bases, the J end lost 4 bases, and 16 bases lay between the germline ends. CDR3 amino acids: CASRSPWDRYNEQFF. The CDR3 nucleotides read TGTGCCAGCAGGTCCCCCTGGGACCGGTACAATGAGCAGTTCTTC.

J is TRBJ2-3 and V is TRBV11-2; D is possibly TRBD2 (8 bases). CDR1 is SGHAT, CDR2 FQNNGV, per germline. The CDR3 runs to 18 residues. V lost 5 bases, J lost 3 bases, and 24 bases lay in between. CDR3 loop: CASSAPRGQRGPTDTQYF. The CDR3 DNA reads TGTGCCAGCAGCGCCCCTCGGGGACAGCGGGGGCCGACAGATACGCAGTATTTT.

The genes are TRBV4-3 and TRBJ2-5, with D maybe TRBD1 (6 bases). V shed 0 bases and J shed 3 bases, with 29 bases lying between them. CDR1 and CDR2 from the germline V gene are LGHNA and YSLEER. The CDR3 totals 21 residues. In DNA form, the CDR3 reads TGCGCCAGCAGCCAAGAGGTCCGGCTCCGTTACAACAGGACAGTGAAAGAGACCCAGTACTTC. Translation gives CASSQEVRLRYNRTVKETQYF.

The chain joins TRBV6-5 to TRBJ1-1; D may be TRBD1 (6 bases). The CDR3 covers 13 residues. Trimming removed 7 bases at V and 0 bases at J, with 9 bases between. The germline V gene has CDR1 MNHEY and CDR2 SVGAGI. The CDR3 sequence: CASKAGVNTEAFF. DNA of the CDR3: TGTGCCAGCAAAGCAGGGGTGAACACTGAAGCTTTCTTT.

V usage is TRBV12-3 or TRBV12-4 and J usage is TRBJ1-5, with D possibly being TRBD1 (5 bases). The germline V and J ends were trimmed by 5 bases and 4 bases, with 9 bases remaining between them. The CDR3 loop spans 13 amino acids. The CDR3 coding sequence is TGTGCCAGCAGTAAGACAGATAATCAGCCCCAGCATTTT. Translated: CASSKTDNQPQHF.

The chain carries TRBV3-1 (or the pseudogene TRBV3-2) and TRBJ2-7, with D maybe TRBD1 (5 bases). Trimming removed 0 bases from V and 1 base from J, with 10 bases in between. CDR1 LGHDT and CDR2 YNNKEL come from the germline V gene (reference sequence). The CDR3 extends over 15 amino acids. CDR3 loop: CASSQDGAASYEQYF. Here the CDR3 DNA reads TGTGCCAGCAGCCAAGATGGGGCCGCTTCCTACGAGCAGTACTTC.

This chain links TRBV5-4 with TRBJ2-5; the D gene is possibly TRBD1 (6 bases). The length of the CDR3 is 13 residues. The V end lost 4 bases, the J end lost 5 bases, and 12 bases lay between the germline ends. The germline CDR1 and CDR2 sequences are SGHNT and YYREEE (reference sequence). The CDR3 bases are TGTGCCAGCAGCGCCCAGGGGTGGGAGACCCAGTACTTC. It translates to CASSAQGWETQYF.

The CDR3 bases are TGCGCCAGCAGCCAAGATACTAGCGTGGGCAGGGCCCAGTACTTC. Translated, it gives CASSQDTSVGRAQYF. The chain recombines TRBV4-1 with TRBJ2-5; the match to TRBD2 covers 7 bases. The junction had 10 bases not matched to a gene; V was cut back by 0 bases and J by 9 bases. Germline V gene sequence: CDR1 MGHRA, CDR2 YSYEKL. The CDR3 length is 15 residues.

The chain combines TRBV27 with TRBJ2-7, with D perhaps TRBD1 (6 bases). V lost 6 bases and J lost 1, with 16 bases in between. This CDR3 region has 15 residues. Germline loops: CDR1 MNHEY, CDR2 SMNVEV (reference sequence). The CDR3 DNA reads TGTGCCAGCAGACCCGGACAGCTTTCGTCCTACGAGCAGTACTTC. This sequence encodes CASRPGQLSSYEQYF.

The genes are TRBV30 and TRBJ2-1; TRBD2 agrees at 11 bases. Germline lookup yields CDR1 GTSNPN and CDR2 SVGIG (reference sequence). The CDR3 loop spans 16 amino acids. J lost 6 bases, V lost 1 base, and 8 bases had no gene match. As DNA, the CDR3 is TGTGCCTGGAGTGGACAAGGGACTAGCGGTTTCAATGAGCAGTTCTTC. Protein sequence: CAWSGQGTSGFNEQFF.